Sequencing of this T cell receptor beta chain was carried out in a study of monozygotic twins with inflammatory bowel disease. Study-level results: The sharing of clonotypes with others was lower in IBD patients than in healthy twins, especially with disease activity. Using the inverse Simpson index, IBD patients had lower TCRbeta diversity than healthy co-twins.

As for this clonotype: Its specificity is not known.

TCRdb derives one entry per CDR3 protein from the 5' RACE reads, leaving out DNA. The specimen's table records 190,000 or so distinct CDR3 sequences. CDR3 length: 14 residues. Germline V CDR1 and CDR2: SGHRS, YFSETQ. Total RNA from whole blood was isolated with no T cell sorting. The receptor was isolated from a human donor with ulcerative colitis or Crohn's disease, or a healthy co-twin of an affected twin (not recorded which). The chain employs TRBV5-1 and TRBJ1-2; checking the TCRdb D call of TRBD1 is not possible without DNA. The source material was blood. The chain's CDR3 is CASSTGQEIYGYTF.